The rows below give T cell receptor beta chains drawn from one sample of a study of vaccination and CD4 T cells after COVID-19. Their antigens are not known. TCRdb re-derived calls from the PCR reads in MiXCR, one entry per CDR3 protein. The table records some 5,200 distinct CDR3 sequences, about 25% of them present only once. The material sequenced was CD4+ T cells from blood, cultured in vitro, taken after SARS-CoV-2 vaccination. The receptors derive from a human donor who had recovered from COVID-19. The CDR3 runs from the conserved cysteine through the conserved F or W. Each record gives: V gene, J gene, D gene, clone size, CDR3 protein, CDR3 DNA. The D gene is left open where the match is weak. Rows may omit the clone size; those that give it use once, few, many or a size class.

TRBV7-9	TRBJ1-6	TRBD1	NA	CASSLETGGSSDSPLHF	TGTGCCAGCAGCCTGGAGACAGGGGGCTCTTCTGATTCACCCCTCCACTTT
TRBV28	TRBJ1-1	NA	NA	CASSLTRVGMNTEAFF	TGTGCCAGCAGTTTAACCAGGGTAGGCATGAACACTGAAGCTTTCTTT
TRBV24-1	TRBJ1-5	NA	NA	CATSDGRIADQPQHF	TGTGCCACCAGTGACGGCAGGATAGCAGATCAGCCCCAGCATTTT
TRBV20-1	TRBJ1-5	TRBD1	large	CSARSQGTGNQPQHF	TGCAGTGCTAGGTCACAGGGGACGGGCAATCAGCCCCAGCATTTT
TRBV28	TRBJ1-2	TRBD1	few	CASIQSGTGSFGYTF	TGTGCCAGCATCCAATCCGGGACAGGGTCGTTCGGCTACACCTTC
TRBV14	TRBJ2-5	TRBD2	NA	CASSQEWRGEETQYF	TGTGCCAGCAGCCAAGAATGGCGGGGGGAGGAGACCCAGTACTTC
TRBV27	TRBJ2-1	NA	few	CASSREQGRNEQFF	TGTGCCAGCAGCAGAGAGCAGGGGCGCAATGAGCAGTTCTTC
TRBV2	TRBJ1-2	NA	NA	CATDGGYGYTF	TGTGCCACAGATGGGGGGTATGGCTACACCTTC
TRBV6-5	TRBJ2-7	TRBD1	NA	CASSYQRTGRNEQYF	TGTGCCAGCAGTTACCAGCGGACAGGTCGGAACGAGCAGTACTTC
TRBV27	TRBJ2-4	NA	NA	CASSFWGPTKNIQYF	TGTGCCAGCAGTTTCTGGGGGCCGACCAAAAACATTCAGTACTTC
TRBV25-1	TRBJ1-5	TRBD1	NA	CASSSGTGLSVNQPQHF	TGTGCCAGCAGCTCCGGGACAGGGCTTAGTGTCAATCAGCCCCAGCATTTT
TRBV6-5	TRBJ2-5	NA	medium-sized	CASSSSASVETQYF	NA
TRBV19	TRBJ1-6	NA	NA	CASSLGGYNSPLHF	TGTGCCAGTAGTCTGGGCGGGTATAATTCACCCCTCCACTTT
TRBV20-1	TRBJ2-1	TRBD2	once	CSAREGLAGRPSSYNEQFF	TGCAGTGCTAGAGAGGGACTAGCGGGAAGGCCGAGCTCCTACAATGAGCAGTTCTTC
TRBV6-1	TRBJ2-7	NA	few	CASSHTGQGNHEQYF	TGTGCCAGCAGTCACACGGGTCAGGGGAACCACGAGCAGTACTTC
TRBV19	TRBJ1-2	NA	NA	CASSVGNKLKLNYGYTF	TGTGCCAGTAGTGTCGGGAACAAACTGAAACTCAACTATGGCTACACCTTC
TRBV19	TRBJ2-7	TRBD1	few	CASSKTGGGSYEQYF	TGTGCCAGTAGCAAGACAGGGGGCGGCTCCTACGAGCAGTACTTC
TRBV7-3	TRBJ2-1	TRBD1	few	CASSLLPRQGIYNEQFF	TGTGCCAGCAGCCTACTCCCCCGACAGGGAATTTACAATGAGCAGTTCTTC
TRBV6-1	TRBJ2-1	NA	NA	CASSRHRAEGNEQFF	TGTGCCAGCAGTCGGCACCGCGCCGAGGGGAATGAGCAGTTCTTC
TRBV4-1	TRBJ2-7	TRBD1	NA	CASSQGQGEGYEQYF	TGCGCCAGCAGCCAGGGACAGGGGGAAGGCTACGAGCAGTACTTC
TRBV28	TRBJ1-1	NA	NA	CATILGRDTEAFF	TGTGCCACCATCTTGGGGCGGGACACTGAAGCTTTCTTT
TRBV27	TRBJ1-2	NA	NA	CASSSPGDDNYGYTF	TGTGCCAGCAGTTCCCCCGGGGATGACAACTATGGCTACACCTTC
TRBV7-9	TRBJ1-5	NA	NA	CASSLGSLAKNQPQHF	TGTGCCAGCAGCTTAGGGTCACTAGCTAAAAATCAGCCCCAGCATTTT
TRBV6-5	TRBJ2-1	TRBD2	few	CASSLRTSGLRNEQFF	TGTGCCAGCAGTTTAAGGACTAGCGGGCTCCGCAATGAGCAGTTCTTC
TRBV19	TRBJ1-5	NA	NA	CASSAINQPQHF	TGTGCCAGTAGTGCTATAAATCAGCCCCAGCATTTT
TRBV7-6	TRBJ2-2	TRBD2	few	CASSLGGGSSTGELFF	TGTGCCAGCAGCTTAGGGGGCGGGAGCAGTACCGGGGAGCTGTTTTTT
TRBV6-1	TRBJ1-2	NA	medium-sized	CATPAGPDHYGYTF	TGTGCCACCCCAGCTGGGCCCGATCACTATGGCTACACCTTC
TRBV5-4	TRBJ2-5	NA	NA	CASRATRNQETQYF	TGTGCCAGCAGGGCGACTAGAAACCAAGAGACCCAGTACTTC
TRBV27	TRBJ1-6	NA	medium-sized	CASISGGGTQERPLHF	TGTGCCAGCATTTCCGGGGGGGGGACCCAGGAAAGACCCCTCCACTTT
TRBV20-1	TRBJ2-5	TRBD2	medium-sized	CSARELAGGRETQYF	TGCAGTGCTAGGGAACTAGCGGGGGGCCGAGAGACCCAGTACTTC
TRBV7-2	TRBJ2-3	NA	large	CASSEYLRADTQYF	TGTGCCAGCAGCGAGTACCTAAGGGCAGATACGCAGTATTTT
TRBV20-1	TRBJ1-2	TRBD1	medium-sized	CSASNPRTGGYYGYTF	TGCAGTGCTAGCAATCCAAGGACAGGGGGCTACTATGGCTACACCTTC
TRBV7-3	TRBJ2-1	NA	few	CASSLGGNYNEQFF	TGTGCCAGCAGCTTAGGGGGAAACTACAATGAGCAGTTCTTC
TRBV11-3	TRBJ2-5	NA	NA	CASSLYGGGAILETQYF	TGTGCCAGCAGCTTATACGGTGGAGGGGCAATTTTAGAGACCCAGTACTTC
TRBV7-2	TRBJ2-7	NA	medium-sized	CASSQYHEQYF	TGTGCCAGCAGCCAATACCACGAGCAGTACTTC
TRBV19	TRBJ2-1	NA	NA	CASSIGGHLEQFF	TGTGCCAGTAGTATAGGGGGGCACCTTGAGCAGTTCTTC
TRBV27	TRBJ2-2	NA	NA	CASRWERTGELFF	TGTGCCAGCAGGTGGGAGCGGACCGGGGAGCTGTTTTTT
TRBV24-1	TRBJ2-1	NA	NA	CATRSTGGAGRNEQFF	TGTGCCACCAGATCGACCGGCGGGGCAGGGAGGAATGAGCAGTTCTTC
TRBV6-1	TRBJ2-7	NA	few	CASREGPTSTYF	TGTGCCAGCAGGGAAGGACCTACGAGCACCTACTTC
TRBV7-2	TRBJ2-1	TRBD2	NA	CASSLSAGGPPAGQFF	TGTGCCAGCAGCTTATCCGCGGGGGGGCCCCCCGCTGGGCAGTTCTTC
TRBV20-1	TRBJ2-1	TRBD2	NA	CSAAQIATRGGGEQFF	TGCAGTGCTGCCCAAATCGCAACCCGTGGGGGGGGTGAGCAGTTCTTC
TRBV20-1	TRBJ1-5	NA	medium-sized	CSARDMRSDNQPQHF	TGCAGTGCTAGAGATATGAGGTCGGATAATCAGCCCCAGCATTTT
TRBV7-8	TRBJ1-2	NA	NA	CASSFLGAESYGYTF	TGTGCCAGCAGCTTTTTGGGCGCGGAGAGCTATGGCTACACCTTC
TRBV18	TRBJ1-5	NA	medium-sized	CASSGRPRDQPQHF	TGTGCCAGCTCAGGACGCCCCCGGGATCAGCCCCAGCATTTT
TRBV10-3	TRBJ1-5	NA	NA	CAISGQQSDNQPQHF	TGTGCCATCAGCGGACAGCAATCTGACAATCAGCCCCAGCATTTT
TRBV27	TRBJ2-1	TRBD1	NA	CASSRDRGLYDEQFF	TGTGCCAGCAGTAGGGACAGGGGGCTATATGATGAGCAGTTCTTC
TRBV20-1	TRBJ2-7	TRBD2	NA	CSAMSGASGRVYEQYF	TGCAGTGCTATGAGTGGAGCTAGCGGGAGGGTCTACGAGCAGTACTTC
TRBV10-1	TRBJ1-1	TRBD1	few	CASTPTGEGTEAFF	TGCGCCAGCACCCCGACAGGGGAGGGCACTGAAGCTTTCTTT